This T cell receptor (beta chain) emerged from a study of type 1 regulatory T cells. The overall study: T-allo10 is an in vitro-generated, Tr1-enriched CD4 T cell product specific for alloantigen.

One entry per CDR3 protein results from TCRdb running MiXCR on the reads. The profile shows 80,000 to 100,000 distinct CDR3 sequences, roughly a third of them singletons. Per the germline V gene, CDR1 is SGHTA and CDR2 is FQGNSA. Trimming removed 6 bases from V and 1 base from J; junction bases left unmatched: 4. The CDR3 consists of 15 residues. The material sequenced was CD4+ T cells, either the whole sample or a sorted fraction (not recorded which). The chain carries TRBV7-2 and TRBJ2-1; 9 positions agree with TRBD2. The source of this sequence is a human donor in good health. The CDR3 protein is CASSMTSGSYNEQFF. DNA for the CDR3: TGTGCCAGCAGTATGACTAGCGGTTCCTACAATGAGCAGTTCTTC.